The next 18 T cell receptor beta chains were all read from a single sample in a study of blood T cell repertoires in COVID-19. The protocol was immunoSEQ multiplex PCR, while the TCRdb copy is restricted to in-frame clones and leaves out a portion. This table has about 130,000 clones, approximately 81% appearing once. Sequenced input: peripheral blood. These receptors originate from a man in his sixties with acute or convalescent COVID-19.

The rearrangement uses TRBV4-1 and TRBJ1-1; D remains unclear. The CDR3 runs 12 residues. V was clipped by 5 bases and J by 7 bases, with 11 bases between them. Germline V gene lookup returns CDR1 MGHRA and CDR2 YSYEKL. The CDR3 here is CASSSWEGEAFF. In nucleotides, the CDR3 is TGCGCCAGCAGCTCCTGGGAGGGTGAAGCTTTCTTT.

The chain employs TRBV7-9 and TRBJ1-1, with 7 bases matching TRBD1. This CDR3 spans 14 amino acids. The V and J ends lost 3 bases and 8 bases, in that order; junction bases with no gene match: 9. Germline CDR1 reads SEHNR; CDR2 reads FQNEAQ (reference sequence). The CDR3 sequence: CASSFQDRPVEAFF. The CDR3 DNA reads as TGTGCCAGCAGCTTCCAGGACAGGCCCGTCGAAGCTTTCTTT.

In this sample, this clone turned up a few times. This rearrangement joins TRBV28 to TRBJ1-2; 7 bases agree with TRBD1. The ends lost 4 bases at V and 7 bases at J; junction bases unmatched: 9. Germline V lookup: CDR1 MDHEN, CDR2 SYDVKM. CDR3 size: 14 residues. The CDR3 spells CASSSGDSAGGYTF. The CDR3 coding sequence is TGTGCCAGCAGTTCGGGGGACAGCGCCGGTGGCTACACCTTC.

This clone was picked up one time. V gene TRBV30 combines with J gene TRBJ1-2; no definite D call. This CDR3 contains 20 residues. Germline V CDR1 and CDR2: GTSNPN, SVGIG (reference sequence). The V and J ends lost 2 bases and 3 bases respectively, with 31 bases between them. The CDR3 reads CAWSSFIGVRTFGWYYGYTF. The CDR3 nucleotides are TGTGCCTGGAGTTCCTTTATCGGGGTTAGAACCTTCGGGTGGTACTATGGCTACACCTTC.

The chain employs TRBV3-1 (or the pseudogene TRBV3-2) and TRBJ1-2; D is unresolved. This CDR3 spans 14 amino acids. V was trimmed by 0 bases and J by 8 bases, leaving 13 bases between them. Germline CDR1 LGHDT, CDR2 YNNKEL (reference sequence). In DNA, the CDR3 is TGTGCCAGCAGCCAAGAAGTAGGCGCCGGGGGCTACACCTTC. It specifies CASSQEVGAGGYTF.

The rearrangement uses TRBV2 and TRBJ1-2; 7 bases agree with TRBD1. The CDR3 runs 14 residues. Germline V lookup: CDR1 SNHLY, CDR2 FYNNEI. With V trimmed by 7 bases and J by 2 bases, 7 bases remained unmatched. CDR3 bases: TGTGCCAGCATCGCGGACAGGTTAAACTATGGCTACACCTTC. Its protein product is CASIADRLNYGYTF. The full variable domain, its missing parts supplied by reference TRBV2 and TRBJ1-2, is EPEVTQTPSHQVTQMGQEVILRCVPISNHLYFYWYRQILGQKVEFLVSFYNNEISEKSEIFDDQFSVERPDGSNFTLKIRSTKLEDSAMYFCASIADRLNYGYTFGSGTRLTVV.

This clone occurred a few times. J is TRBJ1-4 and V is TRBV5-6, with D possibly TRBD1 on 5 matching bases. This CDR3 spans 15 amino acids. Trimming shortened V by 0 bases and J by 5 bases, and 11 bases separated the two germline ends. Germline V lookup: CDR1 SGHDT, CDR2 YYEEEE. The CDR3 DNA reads TGTGCCAGCAGCTTGGTAGGGGCAGGGAATGAAAAACTGTTTTTT. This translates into CASSLVGAGNEKLFF.

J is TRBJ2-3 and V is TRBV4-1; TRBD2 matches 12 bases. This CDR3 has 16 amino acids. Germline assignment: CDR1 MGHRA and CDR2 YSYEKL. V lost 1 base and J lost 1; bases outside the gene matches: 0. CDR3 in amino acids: CASSQGTSGGTDTQYF. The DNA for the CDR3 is TGCGCCAGCAGCCAAGGGACTAGCGGGGGCACAGATACGCAGTATTTT.

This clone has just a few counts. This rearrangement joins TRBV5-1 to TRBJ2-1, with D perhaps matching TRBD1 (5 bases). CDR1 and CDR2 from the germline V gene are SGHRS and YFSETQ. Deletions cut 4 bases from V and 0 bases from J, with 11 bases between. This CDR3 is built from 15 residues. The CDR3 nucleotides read TGCGCCAGCAGCGAACAGGCCAGCTCCTACAATGAGCAGTTCTTC. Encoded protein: CASSEQASSYNEQFF.

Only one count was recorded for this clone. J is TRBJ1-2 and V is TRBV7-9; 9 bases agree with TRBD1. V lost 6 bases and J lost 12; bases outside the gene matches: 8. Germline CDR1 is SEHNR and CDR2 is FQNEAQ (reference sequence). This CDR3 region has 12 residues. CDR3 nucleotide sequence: TGTGCCAGCAGTTTGGGGGACAGGGCGAACACCTTC. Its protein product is CASSLGDRANTF.

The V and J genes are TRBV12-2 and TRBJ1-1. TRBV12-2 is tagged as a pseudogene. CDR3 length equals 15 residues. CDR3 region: CASRLAVREGAEAFF. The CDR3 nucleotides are TGTGCAAGTCGCTTAGCGGTAAGAGAGGGTGCTGAAGCTTTCTTT.

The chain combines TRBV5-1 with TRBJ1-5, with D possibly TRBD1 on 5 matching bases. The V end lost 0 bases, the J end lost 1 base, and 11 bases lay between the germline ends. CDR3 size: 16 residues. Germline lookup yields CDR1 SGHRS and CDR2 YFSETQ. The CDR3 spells CASSLGGLGSNQPQHF. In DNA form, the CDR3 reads TGCGCCAGCAGCTTGGGGGGCCTGGGGAGCAATCAGCCCCAGCATTTT.

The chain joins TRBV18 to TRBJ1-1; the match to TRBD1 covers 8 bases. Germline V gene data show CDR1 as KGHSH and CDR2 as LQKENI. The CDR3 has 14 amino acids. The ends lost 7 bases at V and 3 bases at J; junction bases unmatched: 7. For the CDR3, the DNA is TGTGCCAGCTACTACACAGGGGGAGACACTGAAGCTTTCTTT. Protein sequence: CASYYTGGDTEAFF.

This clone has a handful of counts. CDR3 sequence: CASSLGGDQREQFF. In DNA form, the CDR3 reads TGCGCCAGCAGCTTGGGGGGAGATCAGCGTGAGCAGTTCTTC. The chain couples TRBV5-1 to TRBJ2-1; weak D call: TRBD2 (5 bases). CDR1 SGHRS and CDR2 YFSETQ come from the germline V gene. This CDR3 is 14 amino acids long. V dropped 0 bases and J dropped 9 bases, with 13 bases sitting between them.

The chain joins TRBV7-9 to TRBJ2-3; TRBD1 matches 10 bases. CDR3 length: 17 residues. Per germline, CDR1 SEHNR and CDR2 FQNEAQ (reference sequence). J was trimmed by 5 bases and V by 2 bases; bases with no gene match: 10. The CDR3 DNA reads TGTGCCAGCAGCTTATTCTCCTGGGACAGGGGAAGAGATACGCAGTATTTT. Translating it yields CASSLFSWDRGRDTQYF.

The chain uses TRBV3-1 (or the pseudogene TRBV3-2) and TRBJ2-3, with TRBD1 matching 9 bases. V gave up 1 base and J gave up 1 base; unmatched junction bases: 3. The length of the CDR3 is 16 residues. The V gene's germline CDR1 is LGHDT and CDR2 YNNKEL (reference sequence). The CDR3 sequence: CASSQGRDRGTDTQYF. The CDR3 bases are TGTGCCAGCAGCCAAGGTCGGGACAGGGGCACAGATACGCAGTATTTT.

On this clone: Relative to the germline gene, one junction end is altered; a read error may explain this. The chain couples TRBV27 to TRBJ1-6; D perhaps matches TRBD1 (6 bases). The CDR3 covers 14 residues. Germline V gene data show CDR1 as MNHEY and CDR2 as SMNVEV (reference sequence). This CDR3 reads CASSLGDINSPLYF. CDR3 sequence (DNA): TGTGCCAGCAGTTTAGGGGACATAAATTCACCCCTCTACTTT.

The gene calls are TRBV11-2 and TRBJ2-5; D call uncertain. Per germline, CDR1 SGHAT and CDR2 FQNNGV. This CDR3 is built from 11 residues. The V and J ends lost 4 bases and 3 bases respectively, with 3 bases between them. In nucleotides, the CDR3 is TGTGCCAGCAGCTCAAAAGAGACCCAGTACTTC. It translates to CASSSKETQYF.